This entry concerns a single T cell receptor (beta chain). In the original analysis: Reference gene primer amplification yielded estimated nucleated cell counts. The table came from immunoSEQ multiplex PCR; TCRdb's copy has only in-frame clones and leaves some out. From that table come the V and J calls and clone size; the DNA was used to work out D and trimming. The table includes 130,000 or so clones, over 75% detected once. This specimen comes from a study of blood T cell repertoires in COVID-19. Turning to the study itself: Samples representing acute and convalescent COVID-19 were sourced from the United States, Italy and Spain. In each case, the material was cDNA or gDNA derived from T cells, B-cell-depleted T cells, or PBMCs.

The V and J ends lost 4 bases and 3 bases respectively, with 14 bases between them. Germline V gene sequence: CDR1 SGHKS, CDR2 YYEKEE (reference sequence). The CDR3 sequence is 14 residues long. This chain connects TRBV5-5 to TRBJ2-7; D possibly corresponds to TRBD1 (6 bases). The sequenced sample consisted of peripheral blood. The source is a man aged 55 to 70 with active or convalescent COVID-19. The CDR3 DNA follows: TGTGCCAGCAGCCCGACAGGACAGAGCTACGAGCAGTACTTC. This encodes CASSPTGQSYEQYF.